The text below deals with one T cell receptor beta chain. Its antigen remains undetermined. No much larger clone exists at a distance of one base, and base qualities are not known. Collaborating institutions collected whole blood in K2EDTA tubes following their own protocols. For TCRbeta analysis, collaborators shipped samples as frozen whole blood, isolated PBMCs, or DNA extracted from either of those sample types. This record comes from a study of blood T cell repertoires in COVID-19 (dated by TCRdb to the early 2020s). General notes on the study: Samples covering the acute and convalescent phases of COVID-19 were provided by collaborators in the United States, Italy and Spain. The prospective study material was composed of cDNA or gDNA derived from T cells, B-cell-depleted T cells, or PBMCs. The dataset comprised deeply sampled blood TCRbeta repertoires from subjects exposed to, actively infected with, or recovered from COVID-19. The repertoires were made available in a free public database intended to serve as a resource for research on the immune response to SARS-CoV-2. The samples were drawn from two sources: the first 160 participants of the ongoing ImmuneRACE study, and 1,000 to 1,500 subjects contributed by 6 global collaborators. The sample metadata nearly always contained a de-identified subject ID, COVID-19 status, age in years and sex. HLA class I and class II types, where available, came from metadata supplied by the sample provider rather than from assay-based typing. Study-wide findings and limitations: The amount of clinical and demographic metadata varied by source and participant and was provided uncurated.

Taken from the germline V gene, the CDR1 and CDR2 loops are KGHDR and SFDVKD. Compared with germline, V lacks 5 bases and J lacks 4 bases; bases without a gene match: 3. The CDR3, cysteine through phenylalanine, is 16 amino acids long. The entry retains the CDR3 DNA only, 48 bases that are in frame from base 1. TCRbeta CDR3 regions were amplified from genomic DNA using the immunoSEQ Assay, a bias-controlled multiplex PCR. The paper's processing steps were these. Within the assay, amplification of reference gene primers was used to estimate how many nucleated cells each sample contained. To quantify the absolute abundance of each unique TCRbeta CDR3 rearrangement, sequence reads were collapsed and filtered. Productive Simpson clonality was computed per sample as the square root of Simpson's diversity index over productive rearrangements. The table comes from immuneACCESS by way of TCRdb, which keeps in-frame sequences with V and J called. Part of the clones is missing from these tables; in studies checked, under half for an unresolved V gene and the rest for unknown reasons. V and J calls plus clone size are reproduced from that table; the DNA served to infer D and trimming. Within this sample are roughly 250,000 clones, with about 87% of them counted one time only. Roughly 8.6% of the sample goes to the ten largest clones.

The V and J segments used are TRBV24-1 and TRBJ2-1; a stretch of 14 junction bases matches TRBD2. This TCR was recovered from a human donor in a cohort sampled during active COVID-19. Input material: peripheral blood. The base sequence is TGTGCCACCAGTGGTAGGACTAGCGGGGGGTACAATGAGCAGTTCTTC. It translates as CATSGRTSGGYNEQFF.